This T cell receptor beta chain was recorded in a study of T cells after yellow fever vaccination. Each CDR3 protein is one row after TCRdb ran MiXCR on the 5' RACE reads. The data show fewer than 650,000 distinct CDR3 sequences, roughly 22% seen once. The clonotype originates from a man aged 18-30 years who received the YFV17D yellow fever vaccine. This sample comprised PBMCs, obtained about 21 days after the first yellow fever vaccination.

Here the CDR3 reads CASSLGYWGGGQETQYF. The CDR3 DNA reads TGTGCCAGCAGCTTAGGGTACTGGGGCGGGGGCCAAGAGACCCAGTACTTC. The rearrangement links TRBV13 to TRBJ2-5; TRBD2 agrees at 7 bases. The CDR3 consists of 17 residues. The V and J ends lost 0 bases and 1 base, in that order; junction bases with no gene match: 8. Germline lookup yields CDR1 PRHDT and CDR2 FYEKMQ (reference sequence).